The 7 T cell receptor beta chains listed next were all sequenced from one sample in a study of blood T cell repertoires in COVID-19. Generated by immunoSEQ multiplex PCR, the TCRdb table keeps only in-frame clones and is missing some. The top ten clones hold 3.9% of a sample with under 150,000 clones, under 90% of them seen once. Sequencing used PBMCs or T cells enriched from blood (not recorded which). These TCRs come from a man between 45 and 60 years old in a cohort exposed to, infected with or recovered from COVID-19 (not recorded which).

This chain joins TRBV19 and TRBJ2-5, with 8 positions matching TRBD2. With V trimmed by 3 bases and J by 5 bases, 5 bases remained unmatched. Looked up from germline, CDR1 is LNHDA and CDR2 is SQIVND (reference sequence). CDR3 length equals 14 residues. The CDR3 reads CASSISSGEETQYF. The DNA for the CDR3 is TGTGCCAGTAGTATCAGTAGCGGGGAGGAGACCCAGTACTTC.

This chain uses TRBV11-2 with TRBJ2-1; TRBD2 matches at 9 bases. The CDR3 runs to 15 residues. Germline V gene lookup returns CDR1 SGHAT and CDR2 FQNNGV. V shed 4 bases, J shed 7 bases, and the junction held 8 bases outside the gene matches. The CDR3 reads CASSSRSGRGNEQFF. The DNA for the CDR3 is TGTGCCAGCAGCTCCCGTAGCGGGAGAGGAAATGAGCAGTTCTTC.

The chain couples TRBV9 to TRBJ2-5; D is unresolved. Germline-derived CDR1 and CDR2 are SGDLS and YYNGEE. V gave up 1 base and J gave up 0 bases, with 4 bases separating them. The CDR3 contains 13 residues. The CDR3 DNA reads as TGTGCCAGCAGCGTAACAGACCAAGAGACCCAGTACTTC. This translates into CASSVTDQETQYF. The full variable domain, in which reference TRBV9 and TRBJ2-5 provide the parts outside the CDR3, is DSGVTQTPKHLITATGQRVTLRCSPRSGDLSVYWYQQSLDQGLQFLIQYYNGEERAKGNILERFSAQQFPDLHSELNLSSLELGDSALYFCASSVTDQETQYFGPGTRLLVL.

J is TRBJ2-4 and V is TRBV10-3, with TRBD1 matching 7 bases. This CDR3 contains 14 residues. V lost 2 bases and J lost 3; bases outside the gene matches: 1. Germline V gene sequence: CDR1 ENHRY, CDR2 SYGVKD. CDR3 region: CAISEAGGKNIQYF. As DNA, the CDR3 is TGTGCCATCAGTGAGGCAGGGGGCAAAAACATTCAGTACTTC.

This clone has just one count. CDR3 amino acids: CAISDSNYGYTF. CDR3 DNA: TGTGCCATCAGTGACAGTAACTATGGCTACACCTTC. V and J are TRBV10-3 and TRBJ1-2; no definite D call. In germline, CDR1 is ENHRY, CDR2 SYGVKD. The CDR3 totals 12 residues. The V gene lost 3 bases and the J gene lost 1 base, with 3 bases spanning the gap.

In its sample, this clone was seen a few times. This chain links TRBV30 with TRBJ2-1; no clear D gene. V was pared by 2 bases and J by 0 bases, with 8 bases between. The CDR3 runs 14 residues. Germline CDR1 reads GTSNPN; CDR2 reads SVGIG (reference sequence). The CDR3 loop is CAWSTHASYNEQFF. As DNA, the CDR3 is TGTGCCTGGAGTACACACGCCTCCTACAATGAGCAGTTCTTC. The whole variable domain, filled in from reference TRBV30 and TRBJ2-1, reads SQTIHQWPATLVQPVGSPLSLECTVEGTSNPNLYWYRQAAGRGLQLLFYSVGIGQISSEVPQNLSASRPQDRQFILSSKKLLLSDSGFYLCAWSTHASYNEQFFGPGTRLTVL.

The chain combines TRBV18 with TRBJ2-7, with D perhaps TRBD1 (7 bases). CDR3 length: 13 residues. In germline, CDR1 is KGHSH, CDR2 LQKENI. The V end was cut by 2 bases, the J end by 6 bases, with 11 bases between. The chain's CDR3 is CASSPNQGGEQYF. In nucleotides, the CDR3 is TGTGCCAGCTCACCAAATCAGGGGGGCGAGCAGTACTTC.